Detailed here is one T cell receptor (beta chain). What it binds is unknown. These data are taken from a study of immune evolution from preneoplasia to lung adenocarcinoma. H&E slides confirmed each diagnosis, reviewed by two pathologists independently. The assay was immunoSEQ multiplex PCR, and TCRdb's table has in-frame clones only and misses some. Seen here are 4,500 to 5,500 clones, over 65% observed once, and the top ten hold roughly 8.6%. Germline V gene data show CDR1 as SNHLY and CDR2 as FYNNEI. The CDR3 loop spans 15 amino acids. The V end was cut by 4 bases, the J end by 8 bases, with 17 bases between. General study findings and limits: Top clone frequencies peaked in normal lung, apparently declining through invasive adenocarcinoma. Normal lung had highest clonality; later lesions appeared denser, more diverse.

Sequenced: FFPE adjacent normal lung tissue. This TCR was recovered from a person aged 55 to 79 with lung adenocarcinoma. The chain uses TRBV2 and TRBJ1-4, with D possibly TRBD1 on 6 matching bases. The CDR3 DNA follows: TGTGCCAGCAGTGTTGGGGGCATACGGGAAGAAAAACTGTTTTTT. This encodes CASSVGGIREEKLFF.